The 17 T cell receptor beta chains below were found in one sample sequenced in a study of T cell changes during pregnancy in multiple sclerosis. Using immunoSEQ multiplex PCR, the repertoire was profiled, and TCRdb retains in-frame clones only, with some absent. The sample contains some 75,000 clones, roughly 96% of which appear only once. The sample consisted of peripheral blood, taken in the second trimester of pregnancy. The receptor set was obtained from a female donor with multiple sclerosis, enrolled in a pregnancy study.

V usage is TRBV5-1 and J usage is TRBJ2-6; possible D gene TRBD2, 5 bases. The V and J ends lost 8 bases and 4 bases respectively, with 13 bases between them. The CDR3 loop spans 14 amino acids. Germline CDR1 and CDR2: SGHRS and YFSETQ. The CDR3 sequence: CASGEGSGANVLTF. CDR3 coding DNA: TGCGCCAGTGGAGAGGGTAGCGGGGCCAACGTCCTGACTTTC.

This chain joins TRBV9 and TRBJ2-2; D call uncertain. V dropped 7 bases and J dropped 0 bases, with 7 bases sitting between them. Germline V gene data show CDR1 as SGDLS and CDR2 as YYNGEE. The CDR3 covers 13 residues. The CDR3 is CASLSSNTGELFF. CDR3 DNA sequence: TGTGCCAGCCTAAGCTCGAACACCGGGGAGCTGTTTTTT.

This rearrangement joins TRBV30 to TRBJ1-1, with D tentatively TRBD1 (6 bases). The CDR3 totals 12 residues. Germline V gene lookup returns CDR1 GTSNPN and CDR2 SVGIG (reference sequence). Between the trimmed V and J ends, which lost 6 bases and 0 bases, there was a span of 8 bases. The CDR3: CACRDMNTEAFF. CDR3 coding DNA: TGTGCCTGCCGGGACATGAACACTGAAGCTTTCTTT.

The chain couples TRBV6-1 to TRBJ1-1; D possibly corresponds to TRBD1 (5 bases). CDR1 is MNHNS, CDR2 SASEGT, per germline. The V end was cut by 4 bases, the J end by 0 bases, with 9 bases between. The CDR3 loop spans 14 amino acids. CDR3 coding DNA: TGTGCCAGCAGTGTACAGGTGATGAACACTGAAGCTTTCTTT. This codes for CASSVQVMNTEAFF.

V usage is TRBV6-5 and J usage is TRBJ2-1; 10 bases agree with TRBD2. CDR1 and CDR2 (germline): MNHEY, SVGAGI. This CDR3 comprises 16 residues. V dropped 1 base and J dropped 6; count of bases not matched to a gene: 6. As DNA, the CDR3 is TGTGCCAGCAGTTACTTCTTCCTAGCGGGAGCCAATGAGCAGTTCTTC. Protein product: CASSYFFLAGANEQFF.

The chain joins TRBV19 to TRBJ1-5; TRBD1 agrees at 8 bases. Germline-derived CDR1 and CDR2 are LNHDA and SQIVND (reference sequence). V lost 3 bases and J lost 3; bases outside the gene matches: 7. This CDR3 spans 16 amino acids. In DNA, the CDR3 is TGTGCCAGTAGTATGTCAAGACAGGGGACCAATCAGCCCCAGCATTTT. Its protein product is CASSMSRQGTNQPQHF.

The rearrangement joins TRBV5-5 to TRBJ1-5; no reliable D call. The CDR3 is made up of 16 amino acids. Germline V CDR1 and CDR2: SGHKS, YYEKEE (reference sequence). Trimming cost V 0 bases and J 0 bases, with 10 bases left between them. The CDR3 is CASSLERAGSNQPQHF. In nucleotides, the CDR3 is TGTGCCAGCAGCTTGGAAAGAGCTGGTAGCAATCAGCCCCAGCATTTT.

This chain joins TRBV6-5 and TRBJ1-2; 8 nucleotides agree with TRBD1. CDR1 MNHEY and CDR2 SVGAGI come from the germline V gene. The CDR3 is 14 residues long. V shed 4 bases, J shed 5 bases, and the junction held 6 bases outside the gene matches. DNA of the CDR3: TGTGCCAGCAGTTCCACAGGGGGGCTTTATGGCTACACCTTC. It codes for CASSSTGGLYGYTF.

This clone was seen just once. This chain connects TRBV6-1 to TRBJ1-1; 7 nucleotides agree with TRBD1. Germline trimming cut 3 bases from V and 3 bases from J; bases unmatched to any gene: 10. This CDR3 is built from 16 residues. Germline CDR1 MNHNS, CDR2 SASEGT. CDR3 DNA sequence: TGTGCCAGCAGTGATGGACAGGTGGGCCAGTACACTGAAGCTTTCTTT. Translating gives CASSDGQVGQYTEAFF.

This clone has just one count. The rearrangement uses TRBV21-1 and TRBJ1-5. TRBV21-1 is an annotated pseudogene. This CDR3 region has 16 residues. The CDR3 nucleotides read TGTGCCAGCAGCGCACAAGGTGAGGGATACAATCAGCCCCAGCATTTT. It encodes CASSAQGEGYNQPQHF.

As DNA, the CDR3 is TGTGCTAGTGGTTTGCGGAGCGGAAGGGTAGGGGGACACAATCAGCCCCAGCATTTT. Translation gives CASGLRSGRVGGHNQPQHF. The rearrangement uses TRBV12-5 and TRBJ1-5, with D maybe TRBD1 (6 bases). V was shortened by 2 bases and J by 3 bases, with 23 bases between the two germline ends. This CDR3 spans 19 amino acids. Germline CDR1 LGHNT, CDR2 FRNRAP.

V is TRBV5-1 and J is TRBJ2-7; a possible D gene is TRBD2 (6 bases). CDR1 is SGHRS, CDR2 YFSETQ, per germline. V was clipped by 2 bases and J by 2 bases, with 17 bases between them. The CDR3 is 16 amino acids. The CDR3 region is CASSFVIGLTPYEQYF. CDR3 bases: TGCGCCAGCAGCTTTGTAATTGGACTAACCCCCTACGAGCAGTACTTC.

The chain has TRBV5-1 and TRBJ2-2; possible D gene TRBD1, 5 bases. Trimming took 0 bases from V and 6 from J, leaving 12 bases between them. The germline V gene has CDR1 SGHRS and CDR2 YFSETQ. The CDR3 is 15 residues long. The CDR3 sequence is CASSLEGPWAGELFF. The CDR3 DNA reads TGCGCCAGCAGCTTGGAGGGGCCCTGGGCCGGGGAGCTGTTTTTT. The full variable domain, its missing parts supplied by reference TRBV5-1 and TRBJ2-2, is KAGVTQTPRYLIKTRGQQVTLSCSPISGHRSVSWYQQTPGQGLQFLFEYFSETQRNKGNFPGRFSGRQFSNSRSEMNVSTLELGDSALYLCASSLEGPWAGELFFGEGSRLTVL.

The V call is TRBV30, the J call TRBJ1-5, with a weak D call TRBD1 (6 bases). V was pared by 3 bases and J by 2 bases, with 11 bases between. Germline V gives CDR1 GTSNPN, CDR2 SVGIG (reference sequence). The length of the CDR3 is 14 residues. CDR3 amino acids: CAWRASGGNQPQHF. The CDR3 DNA sequence: TGTGCCTGGAGGGCGTCAGGGGGCAATCAGCCCCAGCATTTT.

The genes are TRBV11-2 and TRBJ2-5; tentative D call: TRBD1 (6 bases). Trimming left V 3 bases short and J 1 base short, with 9 bases between. The CDR3 sequence is 14 residues long. Germline-derived CDR1 and CDR2 are SGHAT and FQNNGV. The CDR3 bases are TGTGCCAGCAGCTTTCAGGGGATCCAAGAGACCCAGTACTTC. Amino acid sequence: CASSFQGIQETQYF.

This sequence joins TRBV19 and TRBJ2-3; 10 nucleotides align to TRBD2. The CDR3 length is 15 residues. Germline CDR1 is LNHDA and CDR2 is SQIVND (reference sequence). V trimming: 8 bases; J trimming: 0 bases; junction bases outside the gene matches: 5. The CDR3 loop reads CASRTSGASTDTQYF. The CDR3 nucleotides read TGTGCCAGTCGGACTAGCGGTGCAAGCACAGATACGCAGTATTTT.

The chain has TRBV27 and TRBJ2-5, with D possibly being TRBD2 (6 bases). V gave up 6 bases and J gave up 5 bases, with 13 bases separating them. Germline V CDR1 and CDR2: MNHEY, SMNVEV (reference sequence). This CDR3 is built from 13 residues. CDR3 sequence: CASRLGSTETQYF. In DNA form, the CDR3 reads TGTGCCAGCAGACTCGGGAGTACTGAGACCCAGTACTTC.